Reported below is one TCR beta chain. Its antigen is not identified. Deletions cut 2 bases from V and 4 bases from J, with 13 bases between. Looked up from germline, CDR1 is MDHEN and CDR2 is SYDVKM. CDR3 length: 15 amino acids. Libraries were prepared by immunoSEQ multiplex PCR; TCRdb keeps only in-frame clonotypes and omits some of them. The sample includes a few million clones, 85% to 95% of them seen just once. The entry originates in a study of shared clonotypes between healthy human individuals. Regarding the study as a whole: Specimens sampled were limited to blood, with tissue repertoires likely differing. The rarefaction results pointed to incomplete sorted-subset sequencing despite large depth.

The specimen sequenced was naive CD4+ T cells from PBMCs. Subset noted: CD45RA+ positively selected. This clonotype was sampled from a man aged 18 to 30 in good health. Some clones in this sample may be carry-over from other donors' samples. This chain uses TRBV28 with TRBJ2-3, with unresolved D. For the CDR3, the DNA is TGTGCCAGCAGTTTAAGGGCCCCATTTGCAGATACGCAGTATTTT. This gives the protein CASSLRAPFADTQYF.